The clone carrying this TCR beta chain was recorded once. V was clipped by 6 bases and J by 0 bases, with 15 bases between them. Per germline, CDR1 MDHEN and CDR2 SYDVKM. The CDR3 is 16 residues long. This sample is drawn from a study of blood T cell repertoires in COVID-19. Measured with immunoSEQ multiplex PCR; TCRdb has only the in-frame clones, and not every one. Of fewer than 250,000 clones listed, roughly 90% were seen once; the top ten hold under 2%. This TCR derives from a man in his 70s with acute or convalescent COVID-19. The chain carries TRBV28 and TRBJ1-5; D is possibly TRBD1 (5 bases). Material: peripheral blood. DNA of the CDR3: TGTGCCAGCAGGATTTCCCCCCAGGGTAGCAATCAGCCCCAGCATTTT. It encodes CASRISPQGSNQPQHF. The full variable domain, its missing parts supplied by reference TRBV28 and TRBJ1-5, is DVKVTQSSRYLVKRTGEKVFLECVQDMDHENMFWYRQDPGLGLRLIYFSYDVKMKEKGDIPEGYSVSREKKERFSLILESASTNQTSMYLCASRISPQGSNQPQHFGDGTRLSIL.